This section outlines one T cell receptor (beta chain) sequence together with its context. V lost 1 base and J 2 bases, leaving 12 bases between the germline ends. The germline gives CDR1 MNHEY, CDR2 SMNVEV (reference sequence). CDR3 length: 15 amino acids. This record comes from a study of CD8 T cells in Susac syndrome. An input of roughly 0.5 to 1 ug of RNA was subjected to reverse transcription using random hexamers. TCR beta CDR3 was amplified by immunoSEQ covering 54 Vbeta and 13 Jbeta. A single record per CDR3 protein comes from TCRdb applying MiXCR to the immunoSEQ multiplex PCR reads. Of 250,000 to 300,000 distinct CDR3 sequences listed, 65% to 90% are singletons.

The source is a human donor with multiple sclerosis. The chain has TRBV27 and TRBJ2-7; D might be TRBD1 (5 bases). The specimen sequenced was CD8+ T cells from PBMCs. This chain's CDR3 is CASSLWSTAPYEQYF. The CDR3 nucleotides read TGTGCCAGCAGTTTATGGTCGACAGCTCCCTACGAGCAGTACTTC.